This TCR beta chain stems from a study of immune characterization of retroperitoneal liposarcoma. The CDR3 has 16 residues. The J segment lost 10 bases and the V segment lost 4 bases, leaving 12 bases of the junction unmatched. Germline assignment: CDR1 SGHTA and CDR2 FQGNSA. TCRdb reanalysed the PCR reads using MiXCR and keeps one entry per CDR3 protein. This table has roughly 9,800 distinct CDR3 sequences, 37% appearing once. This clonotype came up a few times. This TCR was sampled from a female donor with retroperitoneal liposarcoma. This chain uses TRBV7-2 with TRBJ2-1, with 11 bases that match TRBD2. What was sequenced was tumor tissue. The CDR3, as DNA: TGTGCCAGCAGCTCGCTGACTAGCGGGGCGACCTACGAGCAGTTCTTC. As protein: CASSSLTSGATYEQFF.